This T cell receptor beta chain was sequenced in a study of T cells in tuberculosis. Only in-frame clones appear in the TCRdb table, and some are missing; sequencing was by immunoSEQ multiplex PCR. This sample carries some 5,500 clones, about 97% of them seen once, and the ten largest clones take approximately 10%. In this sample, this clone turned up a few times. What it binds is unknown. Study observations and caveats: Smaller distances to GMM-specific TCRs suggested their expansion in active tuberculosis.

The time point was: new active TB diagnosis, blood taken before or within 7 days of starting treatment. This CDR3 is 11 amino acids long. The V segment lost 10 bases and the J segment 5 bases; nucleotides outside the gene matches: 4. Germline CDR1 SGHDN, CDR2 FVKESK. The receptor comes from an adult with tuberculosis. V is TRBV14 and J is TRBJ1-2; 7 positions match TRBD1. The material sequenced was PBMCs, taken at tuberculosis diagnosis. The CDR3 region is CAISTGYGYTF. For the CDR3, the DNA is TGTGCCATCTCGACAGGGTATGGCTACACCTTC. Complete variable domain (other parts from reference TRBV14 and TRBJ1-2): EAGVTQFPSHSVIEKGQTVTLRCDPISGHDNLYWYRRVMGKEIKFLLHFVKESKQDESGMPNNRFLAERTGGTYSTLKVQPAELEDSGVYFCAISTGYGYTFGSGTRLTVV.